Sequencing of this TCR beta chain was carried out in a study of type 1 regulatory T cells. Study summary: An in vitro protocol generated T-allo10, a Tr1-enriched, alloantigen-specific CD4 T cell product.

This CDR3 spans 14 amino acids. V shed 0 bases and J 10 bases; nucleotides not matched to a gene: 6. Germline V CDR1 and CDR2: GTSNPN, SVGIG (reference sequence). Study observations and caveats: Compared with non-Tr1 cells, Tr1 cells showed a narrower TCR repertoire.

Details on this clonotype: Its target is unknown.

Each CDR3 protein is one row after TCRdb ran MiXCR on the reads. The profile shows tens of thousands of distinct CDR3 sequences, under 25% of them singletons. The sequence derives from a human donor in good health. The J gene is TRBJ2-1, the V gene TRBV30, with 10 nucleotides matching TRBD2. The sample comprised cultured type 1 regulatory T (Tr1) cells, either the whole culture or a sorted fraction (not recorded which). CDR3 bases: TGTGCCTGGAGTGTAGGTAGCGGGGGGAAGGAGCAGTTCTTC. It codes for CAWSVGSGGKEQFF.